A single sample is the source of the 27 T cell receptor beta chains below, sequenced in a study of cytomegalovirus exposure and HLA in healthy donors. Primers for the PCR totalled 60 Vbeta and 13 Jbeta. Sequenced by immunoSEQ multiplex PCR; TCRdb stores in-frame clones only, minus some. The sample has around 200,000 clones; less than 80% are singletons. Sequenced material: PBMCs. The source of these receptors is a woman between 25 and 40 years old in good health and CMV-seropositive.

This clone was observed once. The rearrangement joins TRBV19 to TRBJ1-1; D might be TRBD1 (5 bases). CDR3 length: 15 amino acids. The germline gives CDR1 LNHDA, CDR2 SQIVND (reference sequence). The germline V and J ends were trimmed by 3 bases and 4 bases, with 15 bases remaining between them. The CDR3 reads CASSITGGVGTEAFF. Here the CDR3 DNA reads TGTGCCAGTAGTATCACGGGGGGTGTTGGCACTGAAGCTTTCTTT.

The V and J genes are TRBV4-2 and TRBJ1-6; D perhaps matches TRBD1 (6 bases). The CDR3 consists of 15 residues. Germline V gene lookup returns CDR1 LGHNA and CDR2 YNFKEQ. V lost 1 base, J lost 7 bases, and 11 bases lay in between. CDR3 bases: TGTGCCAGCAGCCAAGTGTGGACAGAAAATTCACCCCTCCACTTT. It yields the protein CASSQVWTENSPLHF.

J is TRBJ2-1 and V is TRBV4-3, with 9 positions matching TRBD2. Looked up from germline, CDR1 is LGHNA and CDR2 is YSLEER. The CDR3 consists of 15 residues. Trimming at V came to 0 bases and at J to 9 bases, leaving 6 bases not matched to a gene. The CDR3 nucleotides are TGCGCCAGCAGCCAAGACGGGCTAGCGGGACGTGAGCAGTTCTTC. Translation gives CASSQDGLAGREQFF.

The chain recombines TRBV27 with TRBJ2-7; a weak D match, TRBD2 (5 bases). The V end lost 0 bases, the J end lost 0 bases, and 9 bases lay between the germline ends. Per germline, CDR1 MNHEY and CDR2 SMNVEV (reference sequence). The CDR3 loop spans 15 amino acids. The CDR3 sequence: CASSLSGGLSYEQYF. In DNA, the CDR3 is TGTGCCAGCAGTTTATCGGGCGGACTCTCCTACGAGCAGTACTTC.

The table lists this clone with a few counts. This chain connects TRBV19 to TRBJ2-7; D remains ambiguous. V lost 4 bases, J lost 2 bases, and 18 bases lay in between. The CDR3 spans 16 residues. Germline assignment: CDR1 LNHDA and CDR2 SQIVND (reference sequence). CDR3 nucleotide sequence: TGTGCCAGTAGTAGAATCACGTCCCGTCACACCTACGAGCAGTACTTC. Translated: CASSRITSRHTYEQYF. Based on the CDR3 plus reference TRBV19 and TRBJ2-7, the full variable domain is DGGITQSPKYLFRKEGQNVTLSCEQNLNHDAMYWYRQDPGQGLRLIYYSQIVNDFQKGDIAEGYSVSREKKESFPLTVTSAQKNPTAFYLCASSRITSRHTYEQYFGPGTRLTVT.

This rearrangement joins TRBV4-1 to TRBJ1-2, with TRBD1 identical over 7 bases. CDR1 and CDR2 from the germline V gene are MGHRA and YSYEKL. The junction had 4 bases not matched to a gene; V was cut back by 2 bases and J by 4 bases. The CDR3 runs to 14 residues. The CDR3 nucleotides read TGCGCCAGCAGCCAACCTGCAGGGGGCTATGGCTACACCTTC. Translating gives CASSQPAGGYGYTF.

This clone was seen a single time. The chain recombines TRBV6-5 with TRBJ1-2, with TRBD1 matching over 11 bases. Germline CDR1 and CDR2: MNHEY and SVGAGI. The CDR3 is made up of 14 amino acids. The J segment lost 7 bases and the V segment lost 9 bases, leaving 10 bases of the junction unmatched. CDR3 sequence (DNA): TGTGCCAGAGACCTCTGGACAGGGGGCAGTGGCTACACCTTC. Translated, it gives CARDLWTGGSGYTF.

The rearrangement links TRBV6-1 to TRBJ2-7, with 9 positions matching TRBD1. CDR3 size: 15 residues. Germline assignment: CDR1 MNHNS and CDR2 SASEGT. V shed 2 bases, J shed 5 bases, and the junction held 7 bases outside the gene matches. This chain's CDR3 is CASSETGGGIDEQYF. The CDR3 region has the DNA TGTGCCAGCAGTGAAACAGGGGGCGGAATCGACGAGCAGTACTTC.

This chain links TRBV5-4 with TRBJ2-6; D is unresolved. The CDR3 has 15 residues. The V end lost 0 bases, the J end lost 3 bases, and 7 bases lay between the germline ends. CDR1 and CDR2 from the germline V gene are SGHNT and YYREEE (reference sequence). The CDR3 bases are TGTGCCAGCAGCTTGGGAGGAGTTGGGGCCAACGTCCTGACTTTC. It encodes CASSLGGVGANVLTF.

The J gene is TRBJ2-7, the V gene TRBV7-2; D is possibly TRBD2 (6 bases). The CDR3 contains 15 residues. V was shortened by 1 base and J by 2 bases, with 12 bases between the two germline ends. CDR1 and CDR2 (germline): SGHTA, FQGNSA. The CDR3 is CASSLDLSGAYEQYF. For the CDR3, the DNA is TGTGCCAGCAGCTTAGATCTTTCGGGGGCCTACGAGCAGTACTTC.

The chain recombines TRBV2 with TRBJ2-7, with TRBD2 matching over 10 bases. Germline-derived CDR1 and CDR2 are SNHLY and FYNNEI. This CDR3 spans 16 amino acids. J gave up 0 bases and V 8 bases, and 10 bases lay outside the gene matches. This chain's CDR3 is CASRLRLAGFSYEQYF. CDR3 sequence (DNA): TGTGCCAGCCGACTCCGACTAGCGGGTTTCTCCTACGAGCAGTACTTC.

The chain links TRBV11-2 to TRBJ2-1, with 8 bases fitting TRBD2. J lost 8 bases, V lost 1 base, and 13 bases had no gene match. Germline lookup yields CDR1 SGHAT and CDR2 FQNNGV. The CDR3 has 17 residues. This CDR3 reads CASSLGLIGRAFHEQFF. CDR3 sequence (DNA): TGTGCCAGCAGCTTAGGTCTGATCGGGAGGGCCTTTCATGAGCAGTTCTTC.

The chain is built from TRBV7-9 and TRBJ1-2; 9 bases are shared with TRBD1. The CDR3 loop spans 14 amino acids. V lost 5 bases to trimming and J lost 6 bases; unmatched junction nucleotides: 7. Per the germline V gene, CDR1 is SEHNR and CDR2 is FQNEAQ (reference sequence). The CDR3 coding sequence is TGTGCCAGCAGCCTAACTACAGGGGGCCATGGCTACACCTTC. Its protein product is CASSLTTGGHGYTF.

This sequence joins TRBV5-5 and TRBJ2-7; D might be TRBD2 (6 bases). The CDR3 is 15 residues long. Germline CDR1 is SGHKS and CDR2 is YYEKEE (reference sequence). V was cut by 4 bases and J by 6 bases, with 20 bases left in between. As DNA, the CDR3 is TGTGCCAGCAGCGACGGGAGACAGCCCCGGTTCGAGCAGTACTTC. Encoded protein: CASSDGRQPRFEQYF.

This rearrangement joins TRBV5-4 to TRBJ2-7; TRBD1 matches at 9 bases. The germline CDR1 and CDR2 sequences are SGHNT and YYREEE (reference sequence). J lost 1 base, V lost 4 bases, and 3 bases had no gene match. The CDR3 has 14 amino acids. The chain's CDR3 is CASSTGTGSYEQYF. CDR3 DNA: TGTGCCAGCAGCACCGGGACAGGGTCCTACGAGCAGTACTTC.

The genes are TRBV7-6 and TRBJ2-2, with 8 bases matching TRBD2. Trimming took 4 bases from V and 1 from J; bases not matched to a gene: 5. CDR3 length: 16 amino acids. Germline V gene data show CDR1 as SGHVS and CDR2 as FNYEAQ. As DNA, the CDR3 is TGTGCCAGCAGCTCATCTAGCGGGCTGAACACCGGGGAGCTGTTTTTT. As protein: CASSSSSGLNTGELFF.

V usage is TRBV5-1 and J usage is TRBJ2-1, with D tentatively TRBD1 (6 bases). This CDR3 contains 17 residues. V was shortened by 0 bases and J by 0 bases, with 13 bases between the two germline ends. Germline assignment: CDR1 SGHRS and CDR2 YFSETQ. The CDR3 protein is CASSLALDSPSYNEQFF. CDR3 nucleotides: TGCGCCAGCAGCTTGGCCTTGGACAGTCCCTCCTACAATGAGCAGTTCTTC.

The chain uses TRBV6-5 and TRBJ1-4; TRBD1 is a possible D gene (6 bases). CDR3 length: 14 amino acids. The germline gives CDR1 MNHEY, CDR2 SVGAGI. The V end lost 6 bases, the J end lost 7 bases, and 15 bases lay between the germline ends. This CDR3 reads CASSRGSSAEKLFF. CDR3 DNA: TGTGCCAGCAGCAGGGGCAGTTCGGCTGAAAAACTGTTTTTT.

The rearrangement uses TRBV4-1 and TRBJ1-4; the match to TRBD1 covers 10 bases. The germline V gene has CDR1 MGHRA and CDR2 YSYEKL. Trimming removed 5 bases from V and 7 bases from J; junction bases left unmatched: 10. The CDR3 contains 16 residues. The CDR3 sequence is CASSYGTRTGGEKLFF. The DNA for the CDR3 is TGCGCCAGCAGCTACGGAACGAGGACAGGGGGTGAAAAACTGTTTTTT.

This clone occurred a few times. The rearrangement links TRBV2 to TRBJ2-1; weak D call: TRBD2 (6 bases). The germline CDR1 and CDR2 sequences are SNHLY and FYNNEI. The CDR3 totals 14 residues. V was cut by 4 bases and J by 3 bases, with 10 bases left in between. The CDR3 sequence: CASSGAGYYNEQFF. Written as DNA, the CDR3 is TGTGCCAGCAGTGGGGCGGGGTACTACAATGAGCAGTTCTTC.

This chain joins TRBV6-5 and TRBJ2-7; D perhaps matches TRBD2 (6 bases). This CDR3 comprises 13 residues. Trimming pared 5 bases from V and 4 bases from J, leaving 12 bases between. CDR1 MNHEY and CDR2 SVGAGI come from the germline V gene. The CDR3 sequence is CASSTGTEYEQYF. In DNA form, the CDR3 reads TGTGCCAGCAGTACCGGGACTGAATACGAGCAGTACTTC.

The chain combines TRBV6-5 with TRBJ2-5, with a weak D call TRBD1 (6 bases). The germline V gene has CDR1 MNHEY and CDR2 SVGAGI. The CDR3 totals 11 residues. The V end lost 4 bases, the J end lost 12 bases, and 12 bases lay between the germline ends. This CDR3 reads CASSSIGQKYF. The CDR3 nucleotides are TGTGCCAGCAGTTCGATTGGACAGAAGTACTTC.

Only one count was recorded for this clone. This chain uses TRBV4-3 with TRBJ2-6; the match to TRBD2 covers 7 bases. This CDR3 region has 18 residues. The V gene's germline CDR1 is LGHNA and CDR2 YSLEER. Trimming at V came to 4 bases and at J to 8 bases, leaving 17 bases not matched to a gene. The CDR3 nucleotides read TGCGCCAGCAGCCCTCGGGATGTGCAGGGAGGGTCTACCAACGTCCTGACTTTC. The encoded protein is CASSPRDVQGGSTNVLTF.

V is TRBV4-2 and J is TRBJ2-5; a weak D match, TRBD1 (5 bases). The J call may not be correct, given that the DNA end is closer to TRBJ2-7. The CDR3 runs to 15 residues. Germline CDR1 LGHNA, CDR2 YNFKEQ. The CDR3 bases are TGTGCCAGCAGCCCTACGACAGTGGGTAACTACGAGCAGTACTTC. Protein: CASSPTTVGNYEQYF.

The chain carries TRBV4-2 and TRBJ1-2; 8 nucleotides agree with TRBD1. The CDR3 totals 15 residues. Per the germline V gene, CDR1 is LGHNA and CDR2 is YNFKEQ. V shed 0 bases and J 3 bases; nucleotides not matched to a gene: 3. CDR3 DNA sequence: TGTGCCAGCAGCCAAGAAGGACAGGGACACTATGGCTACACCTTC. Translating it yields CASSQEGQGHYGYTF.

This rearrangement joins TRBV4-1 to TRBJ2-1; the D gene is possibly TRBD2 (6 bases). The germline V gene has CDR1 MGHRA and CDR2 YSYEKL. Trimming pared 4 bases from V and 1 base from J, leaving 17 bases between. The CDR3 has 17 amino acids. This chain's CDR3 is CASSPSGRTNSYNEQFF. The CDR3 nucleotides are TGCGCCAGCAGCCCCTCGGGGAGGACCAATTCCTACAATGAGCAGTTCTTC.

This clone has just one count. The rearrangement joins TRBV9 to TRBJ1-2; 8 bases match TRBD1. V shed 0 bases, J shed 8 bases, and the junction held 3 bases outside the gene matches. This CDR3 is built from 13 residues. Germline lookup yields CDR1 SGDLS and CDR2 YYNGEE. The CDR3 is CASSVAGGVGYTF. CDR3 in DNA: TGTGCCAGCAGCGTAGCAGGGGGCGTGGGCTACACCTTC.